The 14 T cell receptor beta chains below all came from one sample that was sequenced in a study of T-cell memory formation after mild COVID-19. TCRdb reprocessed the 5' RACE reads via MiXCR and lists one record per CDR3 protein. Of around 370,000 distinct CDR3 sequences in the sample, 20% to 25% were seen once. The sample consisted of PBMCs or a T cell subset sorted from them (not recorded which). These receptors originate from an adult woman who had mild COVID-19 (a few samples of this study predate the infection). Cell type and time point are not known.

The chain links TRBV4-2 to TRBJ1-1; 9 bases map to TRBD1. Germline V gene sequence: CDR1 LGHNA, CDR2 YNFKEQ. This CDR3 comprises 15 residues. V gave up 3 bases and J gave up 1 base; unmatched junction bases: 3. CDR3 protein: CASSQDRGRNTEAFF. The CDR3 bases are TGTGCCAGCAGCCAGGACAGGGGCAGGAACACTGAAGCTTTCTTT.

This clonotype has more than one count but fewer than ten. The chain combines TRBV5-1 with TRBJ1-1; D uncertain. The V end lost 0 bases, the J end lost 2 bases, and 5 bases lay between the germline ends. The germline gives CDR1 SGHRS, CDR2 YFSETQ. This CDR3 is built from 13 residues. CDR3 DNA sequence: TGCGCCAGCAGCTTGGTGTCTAACACTGAAGCTTTCTTT. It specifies CASSLVSNTEAFF.

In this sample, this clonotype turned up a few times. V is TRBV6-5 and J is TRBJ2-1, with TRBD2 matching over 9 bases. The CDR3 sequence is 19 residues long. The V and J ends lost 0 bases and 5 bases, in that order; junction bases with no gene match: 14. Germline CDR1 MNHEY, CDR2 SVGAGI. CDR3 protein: CASSYSIGLAGGPHNEQFF. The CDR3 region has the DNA TGTGCCAGCAGTTACTCGATCGGTCTCGCGGGAGGGCCGCACAATGAGCAGTTCTTC.

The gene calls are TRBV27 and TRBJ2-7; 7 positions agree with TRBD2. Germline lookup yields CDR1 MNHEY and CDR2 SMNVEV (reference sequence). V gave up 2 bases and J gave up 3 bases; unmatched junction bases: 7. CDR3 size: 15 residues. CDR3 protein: CASSLRQLAGYEQYF. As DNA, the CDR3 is TGTGCCAGCAGTTTACGTCAATTAGCGGGCTACGAGCAGTACTTC.

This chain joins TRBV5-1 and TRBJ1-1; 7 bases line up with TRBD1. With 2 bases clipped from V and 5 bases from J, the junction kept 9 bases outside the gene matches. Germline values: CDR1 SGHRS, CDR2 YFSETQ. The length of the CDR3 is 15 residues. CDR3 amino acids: CASSLGFRGATEAFF. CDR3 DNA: TGCGCCAGCAGCTTAGGATTCAGGGGGGCAACTGAAGCTTTCTTT.

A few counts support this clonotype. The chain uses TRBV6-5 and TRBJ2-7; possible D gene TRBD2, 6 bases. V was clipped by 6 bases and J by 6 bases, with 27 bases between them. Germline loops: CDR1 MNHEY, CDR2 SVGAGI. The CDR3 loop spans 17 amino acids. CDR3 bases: TGTGCCAGCAGATTAACCGGGACTTTCGACTCTAGTGGCGAGCAGTACTTC. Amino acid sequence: CASRLTGTFDSSGEQYF.

Here the CDR3 reads CASSFPPKETQYF. DNA of the CDR3: TGTGCCAGCAGTTTCCCCCCAAAAGAGACCCAGTACTTC. This chain links TRBV12-3 or TRBV12-4 with TRBJ2-5, with unresolved D. V was shortened by 3 bases and J by 3 bases, with 8 bases between the two germline ends. The CDR3 length is 13 residues.

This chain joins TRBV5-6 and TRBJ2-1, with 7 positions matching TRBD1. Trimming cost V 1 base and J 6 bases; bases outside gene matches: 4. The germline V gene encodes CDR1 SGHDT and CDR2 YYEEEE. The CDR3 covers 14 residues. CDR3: CASSLRSGGNEQFF. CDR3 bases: TGTGCCAGCAGCTTGAGGTCAGGGGGCAATGAGCAGTTCTTC.

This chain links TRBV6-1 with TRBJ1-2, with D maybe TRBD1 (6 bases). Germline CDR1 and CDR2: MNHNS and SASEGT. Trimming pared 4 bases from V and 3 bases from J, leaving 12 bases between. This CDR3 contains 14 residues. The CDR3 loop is CASSVQGYDYGYTF. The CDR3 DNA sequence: TGTGCCAGCAGTGTTCAGGGGTACGACTATGGCTACACCTTC.

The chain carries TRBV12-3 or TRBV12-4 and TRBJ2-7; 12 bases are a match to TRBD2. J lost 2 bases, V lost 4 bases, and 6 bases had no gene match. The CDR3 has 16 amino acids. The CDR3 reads CASSSGLAGETYEQYF. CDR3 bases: TGTGCCAGCAGTTCGGGACTAGCGGGCGAGACCTACGAGCAGTACTTC.

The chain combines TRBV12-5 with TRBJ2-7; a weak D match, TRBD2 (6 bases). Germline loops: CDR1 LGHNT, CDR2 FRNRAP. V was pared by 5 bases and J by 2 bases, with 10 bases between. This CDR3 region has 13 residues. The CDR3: CASGPGRTYEQYF. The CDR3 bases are TGTGCTAGTGGTCCCGGGAGAACCTACGAGCAGTACTTC.

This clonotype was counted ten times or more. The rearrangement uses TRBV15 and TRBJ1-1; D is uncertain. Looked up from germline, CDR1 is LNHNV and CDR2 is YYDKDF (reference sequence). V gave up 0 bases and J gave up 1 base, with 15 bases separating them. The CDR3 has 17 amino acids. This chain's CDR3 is CATSRDSFPARNTEAFF. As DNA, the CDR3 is TGTGCCACCAGCAGAGATAGCTTCCCGGCGAGGAACACTGAAGCTTTCTTT.

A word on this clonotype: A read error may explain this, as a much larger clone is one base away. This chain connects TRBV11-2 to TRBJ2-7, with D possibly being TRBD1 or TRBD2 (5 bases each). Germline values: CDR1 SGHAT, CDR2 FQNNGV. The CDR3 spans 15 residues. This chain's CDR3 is CASSHRWGSSYDQYF. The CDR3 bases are TGTGCCAGCAGTCACCGGTGGGGGAGCTCCTACGATCAGTACTTC.

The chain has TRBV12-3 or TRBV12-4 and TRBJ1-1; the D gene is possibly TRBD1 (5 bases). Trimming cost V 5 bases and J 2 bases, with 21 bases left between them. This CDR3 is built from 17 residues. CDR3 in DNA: TGTGCCAGCAGTCCCGCGGGACGTGGGCTGTATAACACTGAAGCTTTCTTT. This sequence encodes CASSPAGRGLYNTEAFF.